The rows below give T cell receptor beta chains drawn from one sample of a study of cytomegalovirus exposure and HLA in healthy donors. Data came from immunoSEQ multiplex PCR; TCRdb stores just in-frame clones and leaves some out. The repertoire holds approximately 140,000 clones, with 55% to 75% as singletons. Material: PBMCs. The origin of the receptors is a woman aged 55-75 years in good health and CMV-seropositive. Each CDR3 is given with its conserved first and last residue. The D gene is left open where the match is weak. Clone size is not always given. Where it is, it says once, few, many or a class for expanded clones.

J gene,D gene,clone size,V gene,CDR3 protein,CDR3 DNA
TRBJ2-2,NA,few,TRBV28,CASAEVTGELFF,TGTGCCAGCGCGGAGGTCACCGGGGAGCTGTTTTTT
TRBJ2-1,TRBD2,NA,TRBV4-3,CAGSQDWATSGSRNEQFF,TGCGCCGGCAGCCAAGACTGGGCGACTAGCGGGAGCAGGAATGAGCAGTTCTTC
TRBJ2-1,NA,NA,TRBV21-1,CASSKIQQGDDEQFF,TGTGCCAGCAGCAAAATACAACAGGGGGACGATGAGCAGTTCTTC
TRBJ1-5,NA,NA,TRBV19,CASSTTVQPQHF,TGTGCCAGTAGTACGACAGTTCAGCCCCAGCATTTT
TRBJ2-2,NA,few,TRBV5-6,CASSPGPSGVAGELFF,TGTGCCAGCAGCCCGGGGCCCTCGGGGGTCGCCGGGGAGCTGTTTTTT
TRBJ2-7,TRBD2,NA,TRBV4-2,CASSPSRTSGLYEQYF,TGTGCCAGCAGCCCTTCTCGGACTAGCGGCTTATACGAGCAGTACTTC
TRBJ1-3,TRBD1,NA,TRBV15,CATSRDLGTAGNTIYF,TGTGCCACCAGCAGAGATCTCGGGACAGCTGGAAACACCATATATTTT
TRBJ2-3,NA,few,TRBV7-8,CASSLQGFTDTQYF,TGTGCCAGCAGCTTACAGGGATTCACAGATACGCAGTATTTT
TRBJ2-3,NA,few,TRBV6-5,CASSEGRVTDTQYF,TGTGCCAGCAGTGAAGGGCGGGTCACAGATACGCAGTATTTT
TRBJ1-1,NA,NA,TRBV19,CASSIGGGVSEAFF,TGTGCCAGTAGTATTGGGGGGGGTGTCTCTGAAGCTTTCTTT
TRBJ2-5,NA,NA,TRBV7-8,CASSLAPPRGRIKQETQYF,TGTGCCAGCAGCTTAGCTCCTCCCAGAGGGCGGATTAAACAAGAGACCCAGTACTTC
TRBJ1-5,NA,few,TRBV4-3,CASSQEVRGGQPQHF,TGCGCCAGCAGCCAAGAGGTCAGGGGCGGTCAGCCCCAGCATTTT
TRBJ1-1,NA,NA,TRBV7-2,CASSLIGGTEAFF,TGTGCCAGCAGCTTAATAGGGGGAACTGAAGCTTTCTTT
TRBJ1-4,NA,few,TRBV7-2,CASRGGATNEKLFF,TGTGCCAGCAGGGGGGGAGCAACTAATGAAAAACTGTTTTTT
TRBJ2-2,NA,NA,TRBV19,CATKGGSGPGELFF,TGTGCCACGAAGGGGGGGAGCGGACCCGGGGAGCTGTTTTTT
TRBJ1-2,TRBD1,NA,TRBV10-3,CAIRPGQGAVGYTF,TGTGCCATCAGACCGGGACAGGGGGCTGTTGGCTACACCTTC
TRBJ1-3,NA,NA,TRBV5-1,CASRSDSHFGNTIYF,TGCGCCAGCAGATCGGACAGCCATTTTGGAAACACCATATATTTT
TRBJ1-1,NA,NA,TRBV7-2,CASSLDRTASSAFF,TGTGCCAGCAGCTTAGATCGGACAGCCTCGTCGGCTTTCTTT
TRBJ1-6,NA,NA,TRBV9,CASSPYVTGDSPLHF,TGTGCCAGCAGCCCCTATGTCACGGGAGATTCACCCCTCCACTTT
TRBJ1-5,TRBD1,NA,TRBV6-6,CASSDRVGSNQPQHF,TGTGCCAGCAGTGACAGGGTTGGGAGCAATCAGCCCCAGCATTTT
TRBJ2-5,NA,NA,TRBV30,CAWSVLETQYF,TGTGCCTGGAGTGTCTTAGAGACCCAGTACTTC
TRBJ1-5,NA,NA,TRBV28,CASSSAGTRSSAQHF,TGTGCCAGCAGTAGCGCCGGGACACGTAGCTCGGCCCAGCATTTT
TRBJ1-1,NA,few,TRBV11-2,CASSRDTEAFF,TGTGCCAGCAGCAGAGACACTGAAGCTTTCTTT
TRBJ1-1,NA,NA,TRBV10-3,CAISDQDRQNTEAFF,TGTGCCATCAGTGATCAGGACAGACAGAACACTGAAGCTTTCTTT
TRBJ2-1,TRBD1,few,TRBV6-4,CASRGQGYNEQFF,TGTGCCAGCAGGGGACAGGGTTACAATGAGCAGTTCTTC
TRBJ2-1,NA,NA,TRBV5-8,CASSLWGVGSYNEQFF,TGTGCCAGCAGCTTGTGGGGGGTGGGGTCCTACAATGAGCAGTTCTTC
TRBJ2-1,TRBD2,NA,TRBV7-8,CASSLATRRPSGIDEQFF,TGTGCCAGCAGCTTAGCAACGAGGAGGCCTAGCGGGATTGATGAGCAGTTCTTC
TRBJ2-5,NA,few,TRBV6-6,CASSPPEGRTQYF,TGTGCCAGCAGTCCCCCGGAGGGGAGGACCCAGTACTTC
TRBJ2-7,NA,NA,TRBV19,CASSMNTRLYEQYF,TGTGCCAGTAGTATGAATACACGACTCTACGAGCAGTACTTC
TRBJ2-2,TRBD2,few,TRBV7-9,CASSAGLAGLNTGELFF,TGTGCCAGCAGCGCCGGACTAGCGGGACTGAACACCGGGGAGCTGTTTTTT
TRBJ2-7,NA,NA,TRBV6-5,CASSYRSPSYEQYF,TGTGCCAGCAGTTATCGGTCTCCCTCCTACGAGCAGTACTTC
TRBJ2-1,NA,NA,TRBV6-6,CASRARGTHNEQFF,TGTGCCAGCAGGGCCCGGGGGACTCACAATGAGCAGTTCTTC
TRBJ2-3,TRBD1,NA,TRBV27,CASRLPGQGTDTQYF,TGTGCCAGCCGACTTCCGGGACAGGGAACAGATACGCAGTATTTT
TRBJ2-3,TRBD2,NA,TRBV5-5,CASSSGTSGSTQYF,TGTGCCAGCAGCTCCGGGACTAGCGGGTCTACGCAGTATTTT
TRBJ2-2,TRBD2,NA,TRBV7-2,CASKERLAGTGELFF,TGTGCCAGCAAAGAGCGACTAGCGGGCACCGGGGAGCTGTTTTTT
TRBJ2-1,NA,few,TRBV28,CASLRQGGNEQFF,TGTGCCAGCCTTCGACAGGGAGGCAATGAGCAGTTCTTC
TRBJ2-5,TRBD1,NA,TRBV9,CASSVGGGTGDQETQYF,TGTGCCAGCAGCGTAGGGGGCGGGACAGGCGACCAAGAGACCCAGTACTTC
TRBJ2-5,TRBD2,NA,TRBV5-1,CASSPGGGRETQYF,TGCGCCAGCAGCCCCGGGGGAGGGCGGGAGACCCAGTACTTC
TRBJ1-5,NA,NA,TRBV7-2,CASSLDRVNQPQHF,TGTGCCAGCAGCTTAGACAGGGTCAATCAGCCCCAGCATTTT
TRBJ2-5,NA,NA,TRBV2,CASTARGGVETQYF,TGTGCCAGCACAGCCCGGGGCGGGGTTGAGACCCAGTACTTC
TRBJ2-7,NA,NA,TRBV4-2,CASSQQASYEQYF,TGTGCCAGCAGCCAACAGGCTTCTTACGAGCAGTACTTC
TRBJ1-5,NA,NA,TRBV9,CASSLGGGGSNQPQHF,TGTGCCAGCAGCCTCGGCGGGGGGGGTAGCAATCAGCCCCAGCATTTT
TRBJ2-1,TRBD2,NA,TRBV30,CAWSVLTSGNSYNEQFF,TGTGCCTGGAGTGTACTGACTAGCGGGAACTCCTACAATGAGCAGTTCTTC
TRBJ2-7,NA,NA,TRBV7-2,CASSRPGPRYEQYF,TGTGCCAGCAGCCGTCCAGGGCCGAGGTACGAGCAGTACTTC
TRBJ2-1,NA,once,TRBV7-9,CSSSFGGSEQFF,TGTTCCAGCTCCTTTGGGGGGAGTGAGCAGTTCTTC
TRBJ2-5,TRBD2,NA,TRBV19,CASSTPAGGETQYF,TGTGCCAGTAGTACTCCAGCGGGAGGAGAGACCCAGTACTTC
TRBJ1-2,TRBD1,NA,TRBV27,CASSRQGGISYGYTF,TGTGCCAGCAGTCGACAGGGGGGGATTAGCTATGGCTACACCTTC